This TCR beta chain emerged from a study of blood T cell repertoires in COVID-19. Study in general: COVID-19 samples collected from the United States, Italy and Spain covered acute and convalescent phases. In each case, the material was cDNA or gDNA derived from T cells, B-cell-depleted T cells, or PBMCs.

In the authors' methods: Researchers report that nucleated cell counts were estimated from reference gene primer amplification. Method: immunoSEQ multiplex PCR; TCRdb's copy keeps in-frame clones and lacks some. From that table come the V and J calls and clone size; the DNA was used to work out D and trimming. Here the sample spans 100,000 to 150,000 clones, approximately 84% being singletons. CDR1 SNHLY and CDR2 FYNNEI come from the germline V gene. V was shortened by 6 bases and J by 4 bases, with 15 bases between the two germline ends. CDR3 length: 14 amino acids. The chain recombines TRBV2 with TRBJ1-1; a weak D match, TRBD1 (5 bases). The TCR originated in a man between 60 and 75 years old with acute or convalescent COVID-19. The source material was peripheral blood. The CDR3 DNA reads TGTGCCAGCAGGGATCGGGGGGTATCCACTGAAGCTTTCTTT. This translates into CASRDRGVSTEAFF.